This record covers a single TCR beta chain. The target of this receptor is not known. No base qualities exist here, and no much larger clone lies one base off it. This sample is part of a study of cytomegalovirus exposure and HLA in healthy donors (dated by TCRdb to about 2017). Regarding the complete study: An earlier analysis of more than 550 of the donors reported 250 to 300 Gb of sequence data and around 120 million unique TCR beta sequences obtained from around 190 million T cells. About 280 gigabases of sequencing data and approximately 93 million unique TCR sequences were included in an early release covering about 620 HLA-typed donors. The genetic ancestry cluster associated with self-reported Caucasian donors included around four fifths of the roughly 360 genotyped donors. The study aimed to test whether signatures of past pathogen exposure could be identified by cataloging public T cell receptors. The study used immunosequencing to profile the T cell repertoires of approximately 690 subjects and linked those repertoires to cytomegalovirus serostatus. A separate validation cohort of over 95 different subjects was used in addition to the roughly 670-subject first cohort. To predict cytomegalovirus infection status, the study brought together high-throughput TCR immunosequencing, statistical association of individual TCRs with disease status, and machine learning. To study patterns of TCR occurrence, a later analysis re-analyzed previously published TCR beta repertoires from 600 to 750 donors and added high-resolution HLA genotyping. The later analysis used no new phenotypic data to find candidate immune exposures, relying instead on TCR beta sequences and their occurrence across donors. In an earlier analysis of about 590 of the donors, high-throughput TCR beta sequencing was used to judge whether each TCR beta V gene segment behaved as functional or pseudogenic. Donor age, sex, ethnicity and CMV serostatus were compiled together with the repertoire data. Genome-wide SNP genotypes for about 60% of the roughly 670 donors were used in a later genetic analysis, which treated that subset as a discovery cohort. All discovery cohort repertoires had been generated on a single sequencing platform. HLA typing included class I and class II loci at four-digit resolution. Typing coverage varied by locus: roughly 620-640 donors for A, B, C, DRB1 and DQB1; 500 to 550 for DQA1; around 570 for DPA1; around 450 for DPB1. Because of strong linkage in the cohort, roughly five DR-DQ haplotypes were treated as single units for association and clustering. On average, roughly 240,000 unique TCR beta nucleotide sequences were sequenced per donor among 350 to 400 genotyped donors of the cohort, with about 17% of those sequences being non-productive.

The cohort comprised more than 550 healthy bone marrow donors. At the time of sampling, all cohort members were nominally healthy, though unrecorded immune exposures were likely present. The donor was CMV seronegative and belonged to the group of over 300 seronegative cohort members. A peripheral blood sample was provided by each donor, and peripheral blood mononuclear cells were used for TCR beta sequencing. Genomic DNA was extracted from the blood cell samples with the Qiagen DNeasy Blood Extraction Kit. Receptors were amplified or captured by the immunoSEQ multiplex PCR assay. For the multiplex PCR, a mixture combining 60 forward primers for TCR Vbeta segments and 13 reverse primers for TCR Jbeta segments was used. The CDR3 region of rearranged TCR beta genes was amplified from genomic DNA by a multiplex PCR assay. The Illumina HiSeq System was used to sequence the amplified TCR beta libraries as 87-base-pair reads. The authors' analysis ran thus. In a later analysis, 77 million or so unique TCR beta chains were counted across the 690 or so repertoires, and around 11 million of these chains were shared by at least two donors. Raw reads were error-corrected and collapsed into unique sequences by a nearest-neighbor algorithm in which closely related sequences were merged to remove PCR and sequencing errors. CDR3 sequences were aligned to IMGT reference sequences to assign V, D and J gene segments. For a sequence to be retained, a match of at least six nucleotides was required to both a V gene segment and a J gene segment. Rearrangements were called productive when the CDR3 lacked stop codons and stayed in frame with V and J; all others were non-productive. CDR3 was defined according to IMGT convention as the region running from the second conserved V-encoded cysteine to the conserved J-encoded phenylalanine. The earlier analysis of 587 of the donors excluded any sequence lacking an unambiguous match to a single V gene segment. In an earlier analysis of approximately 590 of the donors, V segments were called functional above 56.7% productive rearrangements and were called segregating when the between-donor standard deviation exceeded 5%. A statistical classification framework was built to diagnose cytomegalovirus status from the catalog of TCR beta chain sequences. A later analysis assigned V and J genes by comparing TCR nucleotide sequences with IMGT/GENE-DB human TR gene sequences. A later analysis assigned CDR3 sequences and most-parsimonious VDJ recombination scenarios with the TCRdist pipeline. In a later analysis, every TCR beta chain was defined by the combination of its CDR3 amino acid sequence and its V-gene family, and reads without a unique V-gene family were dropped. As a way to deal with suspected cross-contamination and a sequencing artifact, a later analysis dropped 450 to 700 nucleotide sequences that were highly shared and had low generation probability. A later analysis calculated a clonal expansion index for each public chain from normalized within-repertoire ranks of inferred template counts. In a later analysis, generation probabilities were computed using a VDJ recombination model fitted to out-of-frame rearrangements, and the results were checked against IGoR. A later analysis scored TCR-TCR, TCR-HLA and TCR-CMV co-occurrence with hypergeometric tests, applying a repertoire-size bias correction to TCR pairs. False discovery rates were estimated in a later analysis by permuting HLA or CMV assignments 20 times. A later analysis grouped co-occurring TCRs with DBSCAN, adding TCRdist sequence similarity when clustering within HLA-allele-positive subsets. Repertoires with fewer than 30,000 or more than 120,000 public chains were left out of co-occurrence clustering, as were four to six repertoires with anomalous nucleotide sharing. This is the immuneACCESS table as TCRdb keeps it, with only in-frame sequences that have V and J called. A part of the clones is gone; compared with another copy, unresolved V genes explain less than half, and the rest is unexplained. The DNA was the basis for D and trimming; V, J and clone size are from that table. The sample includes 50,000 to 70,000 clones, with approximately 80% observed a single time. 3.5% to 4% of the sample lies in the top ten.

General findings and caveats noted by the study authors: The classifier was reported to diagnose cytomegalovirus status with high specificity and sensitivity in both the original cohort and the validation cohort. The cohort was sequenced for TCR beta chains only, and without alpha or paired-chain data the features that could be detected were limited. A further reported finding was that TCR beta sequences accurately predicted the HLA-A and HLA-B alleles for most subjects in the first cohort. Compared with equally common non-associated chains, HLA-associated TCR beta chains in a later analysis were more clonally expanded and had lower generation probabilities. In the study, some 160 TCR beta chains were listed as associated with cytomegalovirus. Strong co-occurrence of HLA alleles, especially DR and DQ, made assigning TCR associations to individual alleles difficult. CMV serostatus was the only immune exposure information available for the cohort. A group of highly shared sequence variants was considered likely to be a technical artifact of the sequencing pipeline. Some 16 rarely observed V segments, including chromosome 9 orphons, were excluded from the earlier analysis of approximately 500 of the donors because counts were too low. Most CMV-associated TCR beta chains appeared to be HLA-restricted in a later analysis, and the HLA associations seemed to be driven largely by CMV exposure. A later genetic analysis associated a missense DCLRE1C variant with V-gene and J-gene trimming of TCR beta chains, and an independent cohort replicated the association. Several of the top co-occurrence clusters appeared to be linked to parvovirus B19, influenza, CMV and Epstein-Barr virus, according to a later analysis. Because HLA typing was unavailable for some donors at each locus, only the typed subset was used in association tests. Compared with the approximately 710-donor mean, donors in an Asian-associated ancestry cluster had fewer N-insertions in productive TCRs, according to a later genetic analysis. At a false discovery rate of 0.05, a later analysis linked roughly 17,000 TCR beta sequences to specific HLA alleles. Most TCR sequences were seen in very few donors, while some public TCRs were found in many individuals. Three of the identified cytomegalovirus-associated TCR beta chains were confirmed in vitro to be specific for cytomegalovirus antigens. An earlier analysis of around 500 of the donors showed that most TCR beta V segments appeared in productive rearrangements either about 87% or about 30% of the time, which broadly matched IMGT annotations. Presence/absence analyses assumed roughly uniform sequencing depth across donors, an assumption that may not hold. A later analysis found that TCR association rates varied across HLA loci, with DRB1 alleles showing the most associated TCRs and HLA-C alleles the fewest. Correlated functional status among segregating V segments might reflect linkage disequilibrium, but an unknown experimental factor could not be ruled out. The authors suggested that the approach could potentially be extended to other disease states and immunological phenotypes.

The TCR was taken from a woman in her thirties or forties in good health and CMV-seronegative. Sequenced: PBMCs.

The CDR3 here reads CASSYRGQGATEAFF. The base sequence is TGTGCCAGCAGTTACCGGGGACAGGGGGCGACTGAAGCTTTCTTT. The chain uses TRBV6-5 and TRBJ1-1, with TRBD1 matching 12 junction bases. CDR1 MNHEY and CDR2 SVGAGI were looked up in the germline V gene. Inclusive of the bounding cysteine and phenylalanine, the CDR3 is 15 residues long. The CDR3 DNA has 45 bases and is translated from base 1. Unmatched junction bases come to 3, with V trimmed by 2 bases and J by 5 bases.